Following are 31 T cell receptor beta chains from one sample sequenced in a study of regulatory T cells in long-lasting Graves disease. Through Arm-PCR of CDR3 regions and iRepertoire HTBI primers, TCR beta libraries were built. TCRdb itself ran the multiplex PCR reads through MiXCR, one entry per CDR3 protein. The profile shows almost 450,000 distinct CDR3 sequences, approximately 16% of them singletons. The time point is: newly diagnosed GD, antithyroid drugs for less than 3 months. PBMC-derived RNA was used for the TCR library. Separately, the same data were catalogued under a study of T cells in Graves' hyperthyroidism and ophthalmopathy.

Material: peripheral blood mononuclear cells (PBMCs), obtained at new diagnosis, from a patient treated with antithyroid drugs. Receptor source: a woman in her 30s with Graves disease.

This clonotype was seen repeatedly, ten times or more. The chain is built from TRBV2 and TRBJ2-5; 15 nucleotides agree with TRBD2. The CDR3 length is 13 residues. V lost 10 bases to trimming and J lost 8 bases; unmatched junction nucleotides: 5. Germline lookup yields CDR1 SNHLY and CDR2 FYNNEI. This CDR3 is CATTGLAGGTQYF. CDR3 bases: TGTGCCACCACGGGACTAGCGGGAGGAACCCAGTACTTC.

The table lists this clonotype with many counts. The CDR3 DNA reads TGTGCCAGCAGCACCGGGACTAGTCTTGTTGAGCAGTTCTTC. It translates to CASSTGTSLVEQFF. The chain joins TRBV6-2 or TRBV6-3 to TRBJ2-1, with TRBD2 matching over 8 bases. V lost 6 bases and J lost 9; bases outside the gene matches: 10. The CDR3 loop spans 14 amino acids. Germline loops: CDR1 MNHEY, CDR2 SVGEGT.

This clonotype occurred many times. The V gene is TRBV10-3, the J gene TRBJ2-1; 10 bases map to TRBD1. The germline V gene has CDR1 ENHRY and CDR2 SYGVKD. The CDR3 consists of 13 residues. V shed 6 bases and J 6 bases; nucleotides not matched to a gene: 2. The CDR3 reads CAIRGTGVNEQFF. In DNA, the CDR3 is TGTGCCATCAGGGGGACAGGGGTCAATGAGCAGTTCTTC.

This clonotype was found many times. The rearrangement joins TRBV27 to TRBJ2-1, with 7 bases aligning to TRBD2. Germline lookup yields CDR1 MNHEY and CDR2 SMNVEV (reference sequence). The CDR3 has 15 amino acids. The J segment lost 9 bases and the V segment lost 0 bases, leaving 8 bases of the junction unmatched. DNA of the CDR3: TGTGCCAGCAGTTTATCCAGCGGGAAGGAAGTTGAGCAGTTCTTC. It specifies CASSLSSGKEVEQFF.

This clonotype occurred many times. V and J are TRBV28 and TRBJ2-7, with 9 bases lining up with TRBD1. J gave up 6 bases and V 3 bases, and 3 bases lay outside the gene matches. The CDR3 is 13 residues long. The germline gives CDR1 MDHEN, CDR2 SYDVKM. The CDR3 protein is CASSFTGGSEQYF. CDR3 bases: TGTGCCAGCAGTTTTACAGGGGGCTCCGAGCAGTACTTC.

In the case of this clonotype: A much larger clone sits a single nucleotide away, making a read error possible. The chain links TRBV7-8 to TRBJ2-3; 9 bases fit TRBD1. The CDR3 covers 15 residues. Trimming took 2 bases from V and 3 from J; bases not matched to a gene: 3. Germline loops: CDR1 SGHVS, CDR2 FQNEAQ. CDR3 coding DNA: TGTGCCAGCAGCTTACCGGGACAGGGAACAGATACGCAGTATTTT. Encoded protein: CASSLPGQGTDTQYF.

There are a few counts of this clonotype. V and J are TRBV4-1 and TRBJ2-1; 10 bases are shared with TRBD1. The CDR3 sequence is 14 residues long. Germline assignment: CDR1 MGHRA and CDR2 YSYEKL. The junction had 3 bases not matched to a gene; V was cut back by 2 bases and J by 8 bases. The CDR3 reads CASSQRQGADEQFF. In nucleotides, the CDR3 is TGCGCCAGCAGCCAAAGACAGGGGGCCGATGAGCAGTTCTTC.

This clonotype was observed at least ten times. The chain has TRBV19 and TRBJ1-1; D is possibly TRBD1 (5 bases). Germline-derived CDR1 and CDR2 are LNHDA and SQIVND (reference sequence). The CDR3 contains 15 residues. V lost 5 bases, J lost 0 bases, and 13 bases lay in between. The CDR3 loop is CASSPTEIMNTEAFF. As DNA, the CDR3 is TGTGCCAGTAGTCCGACAGAGATTATGAACACTGAAGCTTTCTTT.

This clonotype was seen repeatedly, ten times or more. The gene calls are TRBV29-1 and TRBJ2-7, with unresolved D. This CDR3 is built from 13 residues. Germline V gives CDR1 SQVTM, CDR2 ANQGSEA. With 3 bases removed from V and 2 bases from J, the gap between germline ends came to 11 bases. CDR3 protein: CSVESSSTYEQYF. The CDR3, as DNA: TGCAGCGTTGAGTCCTCATCTACCTACGAGCAGTACTTC.

The chain employs TRBV5-1 and TRBJ2-3; perhaps TRBD1 as D (5 bases). The CDR3 spans 15 residues. Trimming removed 0 bases at V and 7 bases at J, with 15 bases between. Germline V gene lookup returns CDR1 SGHRS and CDR2 YFSETQ. CDR3 region: CASSLAGQGSNTQYF. For the CDR3, the DNA is TGCGCCAGCAGCTTGGCCGGCCAGGGTAGCAATACGCAGTATTTT.

This clonotype was picked up many times. The genes are TRBV12-3 or TRBV12-4 and TRBJ2-7; TRBD1 agrees at 10 bases. CDR3 length: 15 amino acids. V lost 5 bases to trimming and J lost 3 bases; unmatched junction nucleotides: 7. The CDR3 region has the DNA TGTGCCAGCAGTCTCGAGACAGGGGGCGGCTACGAGCAGTACTTC. This sequence encodes CASSLETGGGYEQYF.

V gene TRBV29-1 combines with J gene TRBJ2-7, with 7 bases identical to TRBD1. The CDR3 sequence is 12 residues long. Trimming took 4 bases from V and 6 from J; bases not matched to a gene: 6. Germline V lookup: CDR1 SQVTM, CDR2 ANQGSEA. CDR3 sequence (DNA): TGCAGCGTTGGAAAGGGGGCGGGCGAGCAGTACTTC. Its translation is CSVGKGAGEQYF.

This clonotype has ten or more counts. The chain has TRBV20-1 and TRBJ2-1, with TRBD2 as a possible D gene (5 bases). Deletions cut 5 bases from V and 9 bases from J, with 20 bases between. The length of the CDR3 is 14 residues. Germline CDR1 DFQATT, CDR2 SNEGSKA (reference sequence). For the CDR3, the DNA is TGCAGTGCTTTGGGATCTTACAATGGAGGTGAGCAGTTCTTC. The encoded protein is CSALGSYNGGEQFF.

The J gene is TRBJ2-7, the V gene TRBV28, with TRBD1 matching over 9 bases. Germline CDR1 is MDHEN and CDR2 is SYDVKM. V gave up 4 bases and J gave up 3 bases; unmatched junction bases: 7. The length of the CDR3 is 15 residues. CDR3 nucleotide sequence: TGTGCCAGCAGTTCTTACAGGGGGCGGGTCTACGAGCAGTACTTC. Translating gives CASSSYRGRVYEQYF.

The rearrangement links TRBV7-8 to TRBJ1-4; 7 bases match TRBD1. CDR1 is SGHVS, CDR2 FQNEAQ, per germline. The CDR3 is 15 amino acids. J was trimmed by 4 bases and V by 4 bases; bases with no gene match: 6. DNA of the CDR3: TGTGCCAGCAGCTCAGAACAGGGGCTTAATGAAAAACTGTTTTTT. Residues: CASSSEQGLNEKLFF.

The chain couples TRBV6-2 or TRBV6-3 to TRBJ1-4; TRBD1 aligns across 12 bases. This CDR3 comprises 18 residues. Unmatched junction bases numbered 14, after V lost 5 bases and J lost 7 bases. CDR1 and CDR2 (germline): MNHEY, SVGEGT. Written as DNA, the CDR3 is TGTGCCAGCAGTGATATCCTGGGACAGGGGGCGCGGTTTGAAAAACTGTTTTTT. This sequence encodes CASSDILGQGARFEKLFF.

The table lists this clonotype with many counts. DNA for the CDR3: TGTGCCAGCACCCCCCTGCGCTGGGATCTGGTCGCTGAAGCTTTCTTT. Translation: CASTPLRWDLVAEAFF. The V and J genes are TRBV12-3 or TRBV12-4 and TRBJ1-1; D remains unclear. This CDR3 is 16 amino acids long. Trimming removed 7 bases at V and 6 bases at J, with 24 bases between.

This clonotype was seen at least ten times. The chain recombines TRBV11-3 with TRBJ2-2; D possibly corresponds to TRBD1 (5 bases). Germline CDR1 SGHNT, CDR2 YENEEA. The CDR3 has 15 amino acids. V shed 4 bases and J shed 6 bases, with 15 bases lying between them. CDR3 protein: CASSSSADNPGELFF. DNA for the CDR3: TGTGCCAGCAGCTCCTCCGCGGACAACCCCGGGGAGCTGTTTTTT. Combining the CDR3 with reference TRBV11-3 and TRBJ2-2 gives the whole variable domain EAGVVQSPRYKIIEKKQPVAFWCNPISGHNTLYWYLQNLGQGPELLIRYENEEAVDDSQLPKDRFSAERLKGVDSTLKIQPAELGDSAVYLCASSSSADNPGELFFGEGSRLTVL.

Many counts were recorded for this clonotype. The CDR3 spells CASSPTSDEQFF. The CDR3 DNA reads as TGTGCCAGCAGTCCCACTAGTGATGAGCAGTTCTTC. This chain uses TRBV6-2 or TRBV6-3 with TRBJ2-1; TRBD2 might be the D (5 bases). Trimming removed 5 bases from V and 8 bases from J, with 10 bases in between. CDR3 size: 12 residues. Germline V CDR1 and CDR2: MNHEY, SVGEGT.

The chain joins TRBV28 to TRBJ2-1; 7 bases are a match to TRBD2. CDR3 length: 11 residues. V lost 5 bases, J lost 10 bases, and 2 bases stayed unmatched. Germline V gene data show CDR1 as MDHEN and CDR2 as SYDVKM. The CDR3: CASSTTSEQFF. Here the CDR3 DNA reads TGTGCCAGCAGTACGACTAGCGAGCAGTTCTTC.

A few counts support this clonotype. The CDR3 coding sequence is TGTGCCAGCAGCGTAGGGGACGGGCCCGGCTACACCTTC. Translated, it gives CASSVGDGPGYTF. The V and J genes are TRBV9 and TRBJ1-2, with D maybe TRBD1 (5 bases). CDR1 is SGDLS, CDR2 YYNGEE, per germline. V was pared by 0 bases and J by 8 bases, with 11 bases between. CDR3 length: 13 residues.

This clonotype has a count of ten or more. The chain couples TRBV28 to TRBJ1-5; 9 bases match TRBD1. J gave up 6 bases and V 6 bases, and 6 bases lay outside the gene matches. The V gene's germline CDR1 is MDHEN and CDR2 SYDVKM. The CDR3 runs 14 residues. CDR3: CASSITGGLQPQHF. In DNA form, the CDR3 reads TGTGCCAGCAGCATTACAGGGGGCCTTCAGCCCCAGCATTTT. The whole variable domain, filled in from reference TRBV28 and TRBJ1-5, reads DVKVTQSSRYLVKRTGEKVFLECVQDMDHENMFWYRQDPGLGLRLIYFSYDVKMKEKGDIPEGYSVSREKKERFSLILESASTNQTSMYLCASSITGGLQPQHFGDGTRLSIL.

A remark on this clonotype: A much larger clone is a single base away; this may be a read error. V gene TRBV6-5 combines with J gene TRBJ2-2; D assignment may be TRBD1 or TRBD2 (5 bases each). Germline CDR1 reads MNHEY; CDR2 reads SVGAGI. This CDR3 contains 16 residues. V was pared by 0 bases and J by 5 bases, with 13 bases between. As DNA, the CDR3 is TGTGCCAGCAGTTACTCGGGCAGGGACGGGACCGGGGAGCTGTTTTTT. Translated, it gives CASSYSGRDGTGELFF.

Only a few counts were recorded for this clonotype. The junction and the germline gene differ at one end; a read error may be behind it. The chain joins TRBV5-4 to TRBJ2-1, with D possibly matching TRBD1 (6 bases). CDR3 length: 14 amino acids. Germline V gene sequence: CDR1 SGHNT, CDR2 YYREEE (reference sequence). The CDR3 nucleotides read TGTGCCCAGCAGTCACAGGGAACCTACAACGAGCAGTTCTTC. It translates to CAQQSQGTYNEQFF.

On this clonotype: The junction does not match germline at one end; this may be a read error. The chain has TRBV18 and TRBJ2-3, with 9 bases fitting TRBD1. The CDR3 is 17 residues long. Germline V gene data show CDR1 as KGHSH and CDR2 as LQKENI. In nucleotides, the CDR3 is TGTGCCAGCTCACCACCAACCGGGACAGGGCCTACAGGTACGCAGTATTTT. Amino acid sequence: CASSPPTGTGPTGTQYF.

This clonotype was seen at least ten times. V gene TRBV6-1 combines with J gene TRBJ2-5; D may be TRBD1 or TRBD2 (5 bases each). CDR3 size: 15 residues. Germline V gene lookup returns CDR1 MNHNS and CDR2 SASEGT. V was shortened by 6 bases and J by 4 bases, with 18 bases between the two germline ends. Here the CDR3 reads CASRGDQIPAETQYF. The CDR3 coding sequence is TGTGCCAGCAGGGGGGACCAAATACCGGCAGAGACCCAGTACTTC.

The chain links TRBV6-5 to TRBJ1-1; no clear D gene. The V gene lost 4 bases and the J gene lost 3 bases, with 12 bases spanning the gap. The CDR3 covers 14 residues. Germline V gives CDR1 MNHEY, CDR2 SVGAGI. The CDR3 here is CASSSPGSYTEAFF. CDR3 DNA sequence: TGTGCCAGCAGTTCGCCGGGCTCCTACACTGAAGCTTTCTTT.

This clonotype appeared many times. V is TRBV5-1 and J is TRBJ2-7; 11 nucleotides align to TRBD1. Looked up from germline, CDR1 is SGHRS and CDR2 is YFSETQ. The CDR3 has 19 residues. J was trimmed by 4 bases and V by 4 bases; bases with no gene match: 19. CDR3 sequence: CASSASGTGGELPLYEQYF. The CDR3 region has the DNA TGCGCCAGCAGCGCCAGCGGGACAGGGGGAGAGCTTCCCCTTTACGAGCAGTACTTC. Looking up the rest from reference TRBV5-1 and TRBJ2-7 gives the full variable domain: KAGVTQTPRYLIKTRGQQVTLSCSPISGHRSVSWYQQTPGQGLQFLFEYFSETQRNKGNFPGRFSGRQFSNSRSEMNVSTLELGDSALYLCASSASGTGGELPLYEQYFGPGTRLTVT.

This clonotype was seen repeatedly, ten times or more. The rearrangement links TRBV3-1 to TRBJ2-1; 8 bases are shared with TRBD2. CDR1 is LGHDT, CDR2 YNNKEL, per germline (reference sequence). The CDR3 consists of 14 residues. V was pared by 0 bases and J by 15 bases, with 10 bases of the junction left unmatched. The chain's CDR3 is CASSQDPSGRAPFF. DNA of the CDR3: TGTGCCAGCAGCCAAGATCCCTCCGGGAGGGCGCCGTTCTTC.

This clonotype was observed a handful of times. V usage is TRBV27 and J usage is TRBJ2-1; 8 bases are a match to TRBD2. Trimming at V came to 6 bases and at J to 5 bases, leaving 9 bases not matched to a gene. This CDR3 has 15 residues. Germline loops: CDR1 MNHEY, CDR2 SMNVEV (reference sequence). Here the CDR3 DNA reads TGTGCCAGCAGCCCGGGACTAGACTTAGACAATGAGCAGTTCTTC. Translating it yields CASSPGLDLDNEQFF.

The chain couples TRBV7-2 to TRBJ2-7; 12 nucleotides agree with TRBD1. The CDR3 has 15 amino acids. V lost 1 base and J lost 6; bases outside the gene matches: 4. The germline gives CDR1 SGHTA, CDR2 FQGNSA. For the CDR3, the DNA is TGTGCCAGCAGCTTAGACCGGGACAGGGGGCTCGAGCAGTACTTC. As protein: CASSLDRDRGLEQYF.